Presented here are 28 T cell receptor beta chains from one specimen sequenced in a study of beta chain features in type 1 diabetes. Study-level results: Moderate but significant shortening of TCRB CDR3s was recorded in all four CD4+ subsets from Type 1 diabetes patients.

Expressed TCRB transcripts were sequenced, since all the RNA that had been isolated was reverse transcribed. Sequencing was performed with immunoSEQ multiplex PCR; in TCRdb, only in-frame clones are kept and a portion is missing. The sample includes more than 250,000 clones, roughly 20% of them seen just once. No antigen is known for these receptors. Sequenced sample: naive CD4+ T cells from blood. The receptor source for this set is a woman aged 40 to 55 with type 1 diabetes.

This clone showed up just a few times. This CDR3 reads CASSSISGNTIYF. DNA for the CDR3: TGTGCCAGCAGTTCTATCTCTGGAAACACCATATATTTT. The chain is built from TRBV7-2 and TRBJ1-3; D not certain. Germline CDR1 is SGHTA and CDR2 is FQGNSA. Trimming left V 6 bases short and J 0 bases short, with 6 bases between. This CDR3 spans 13 amino acids.

This clone turned up a few times. V and J are TRBV7-9 and TRBJ2-1; possibly TRBD1 for D (6 bases). The CDR3 loop spans 14 amino acids. Trimming left V 1 base short and J 8 bases short, with 12 bases between. Per the germline V gene, CDR1 is SEHNR and CDR2 is FQNEAQ (reference sequence). The CDR3 sequence: CASSLDRARDEQFF. The DNA for the CDR3 is TGTGCCAGCAGCTTAGACAGGGCTAGGGATGAGCAGTTCTTC.

The rearrangement uses TRBV28 and TRBJ2-1; TRBD2 agrees at 7 bases. With V trimmed by 7 bases and J by 5 bases, 14 bases remained unmatched. The CDR3 is made up of 16 amino acids. In germline, CDR1 is MDHEN, CDR2 SYDVKM. CDR3 sequence reads: CASTLLGRGSHNEQFF. Written as DNA, the CDR3 is TGTGCCAGCACTCTTCTAGGGCGGGGGTCCCACAATGAGCAGTTCTTC.

The J gene is TRBJ2-7, the V gene TRBV6-5; tentatively, D is TRBD1 (6 bases). Trimming removed 4 bases at V and 2 bases at J, with 15 bases between. This CDR3 spans 15 amino acids. CDR1 is MNHEY and CDR2 is SVGAGI in the germline V gene. For the CDR3, the DNA is TGTGCCAGCAGTTTACAGCGGACAGTAGCCTACGAGCAGTACTTC. This codes for CASSLQRTVAYEQYF.

This sequence joins TRBV4-2 and TRBJ1-1, with a possible D match to TRBD1 (5 bases). CDR3 size: 15 residues. Looked up from germline, CDR1 is LGHNA and CDR2 is YNFKEQ. Trimming removed 4 bases at V and 1 base at J, with 13 bases between. The CDR3 coding sequence is TGTGCCAGCAGCCGCGCAGGGCTGGAGAACACTGAAGCTTTCTTT. It codes for CASSRAGLENTEAFF.

For the CDR3, the DNA is TGCGCCAGCAGCCCCGGGACTCGGAACACCGGGGAGCTGTTTTTT. This encodes CASSPGTRNTGELFF. The V call is TRBV5-1, the J call TRBJ2-2; maybe TRBD2 (6 bases). In germline, CDR1 is SGHRS, CDR2 YFSETQ. V was trimmed by 4 bases and J by 1 base, leaving 11 bases between them. This CDR3 has 15 residues. Full variable domain (outside the CDR3, taken from reference TRBV5-1 and TRBJ2-2): KAGVTQTPRYLIKTRGQQVTLSCSPISGHRSVSWYQQTPGQGLQFLFEYFSETQRNKGNFPGRFSGRQFSNSRSEMNVSTLELGDSALYLCASSPGTRNTGELFFGEGSRLTVL.

The chain is built from TRBV11-2 and TRBJ1-2; D is perhaps TRBD1 (6 bases). The CDR3 totals 14 residues. Germline CDR1 reads SGHAT; CDR2 reads FQNNGV. Trimming cost V 6 bases and J 7 bases, with 18 bases left between them. The CDR3 protein is CASRITGTGGGYTF. The CDR3 nucleotides are TGTGCCAGCAGGATCACAGGGACGGGCGGTGGCTACACCTTC. Looking up the rest from reference TRBV11-2 and TRBJ1-2 gives the full variable domain: EAGVAQSPRYKIIEKRQSVAFWCNPISGHATLYWYQQILGQGPKLLIQFQNNGVVDDSQLPKDRFSAERLKGVDSTLKIQPAKLEDSAVYLCASRITGTGGGYTFGSGTRLTVV.

This clone was detected only a few times. The rearrangement links TRBV7-9 to TRBJ2-2, with D possibly matching TRBD1 (6 bases). Germline V lookup: CDR1 SEHNR, CDR2 FQNEAQ (reference sequence). The length of the CDR3 is 17 residues. V was trimmed by 2 bases and J by 3 bases, leaving 16 bases between them. The CDR3: CASSLRSGAGDTGELFF. As DNA, the CDR3 is TGTGCCAGCAGCTTACGTTCAGGGGCGGGTGACACCGGGGAGCTGTTTTTT.

V usage is TRBV5-6 and J usage is TRBJ2-2, with 7 bases fitting TRBD2. CDR1 and CDR2 (germline): SGHDT, YYEEEE. The CDR3 extends over 16 amino acids. The V and J ends lost 4 bases and 4 bases, in that order; junction bases with no gene match: 10. In DNA, the CDR3 is TGTGCCAGCAGCCCTACCGGGACTATCCTCACCGGGGAGCTGTTTTTT. Translating gives CASSPTGTILTGELFF. Full variable domain (rest looked up from reference TRBV5-6 and TRBJ2-2): DAGVTQSPTHLIKTRGQQVTLRCSPKSGHDTVSWYQQALGQGPQFIFQYYEEEERQRGNFPDRFSGHQFPNYSSELNVNALLLGDSALYLCASSPTGTILTGELFFGEGSRLTVL.

This clone was observed a few times. The CDR3 loop reads CASSQLAEETQYF. The CDR3 nucleotides read TGTGCCAGCAGCCAATTGGCAGAAGAGACCCAGTACTTC. The rearrangement uses TRBV16 and TRBJ2-5, with D uncertain. The V and J ends lost 1 base and 3 bases respectively, with 6 bases between them. The CDR3 runs 13 residues. Germline lookup yields CDR1 KGHSY and CDR2 FQNENV.

The rearrangement joins TRBV2 to TRBJ2-7; D unresolved. The CDR3 contains 10 residues. Trimming removed 6 bases at V and 3 bases at J, with 3 bases between. Per germline, CDR1 SNHLY and CDR2 FYNNEI. This CDR3 is CASRYYEQYF. The CDR3, as DNA: TGTGCCAGCAGGTACTACGAGCAGTACTTC. The full variable domain, in which reference TRBV2 and TRBJ2-7 provide the parts outside the CDR3, is EPEVTQTPSHQVTQMGQEVILRCVPISNHLYFYWYRQILGQKVEFLVSFYNNEISEKSEIFDDQFSVERPDGSNFTLKIRSTKLEDSAMYFCASRYYEQYFGPGTRLTVT.

With respect to this clone: Other DNA variants within this sample encode the same CDR3. This sequence joins TRBV29-1 and TRBJ2-7; TRBD1 agrees at 10 bases. With 6 bases clipped from V and 4 bases from J, the junction kept 6 bases outside the gene matches. The CDR3 consists of 13 residues. CDR1 SQVTM and CDR2 ANQGSEA come from the germline V gene. The CDR3 region is CSVAGQGIYEQYF. Here the CDR3 DNA reads TGCAGCGTCGCGGGACAGGGGATTTACGAGCAGTACTTC.

The chain combines TRBV4-1 with TRBJ2-3, with 11 bases fitting TRBD2. The length of the CDR3 is 16 residues. Losses at the gene ends were 3 bases for V and 3 bases for J; bases not matched to a gene: 5. Germline V gene lookup returns CDR1 MGHRA and CDR2 YSYEKL. The CDR3 spells CASSQGLAVVTDTQYF. The DNA of the CDR3 is TGCGCCAGCAGCCAGGGACTAGCGGTCGTTACAGATACGCAGTATTTT.

This clone was counted between two and nine times. This chain uses TRBV27 with TRBJ2-1; D not certain. Germline assignment: CDR1 MNHEY and CDR2 SMNVEV (reference sequence). Trimming removed 6 bases at V and 2 bases at J, with 11 bases between. The CDR3 covers 14 residues. The CDR3 DNA sequence: TGTGCCAGCAGCCTCGAGGATCCCTACAATGAGCAGTTCTTC. Translated, it gives CASSLEDPYNEQFF.

This clone was seen a handful of times. V and J are TRBV7-3 and TRBJ1-1; 9 bases fit TRBD1. The CDR3 length is 14 residues. The V segment lost 5 bases and the J segment 3 bases; nucleotides outside the gene matches: 4. Germline assignment: CDR1 SGHTA and CDR2 FQGTGA. CDR3 in amino acids: CASSIDRGDTEAFF. The CDR3 DNA reads TGTGCCAGCAGCATAGACAGGGGGGACACTGAAGCTTTCTTT.

This clone was detected a few times. The chain recombines TRBV30 with TRBJ2-3, with D possibly TRBD2 on 6 matching bases. CDR3 size: 13 residues. The V and J ends lost 3 bases and 1 base respectively, with 8 bases between them. Germline V lookup: CDR1 GTSNPN, CDR2 SVGIG (reference sequence). For the CDR3, the DNA is TGTGCCTGGAGAGGGACTCGCACAGATACGCAGTATTTT. Protein sequence: CAWRGTRTDTQYF. Supplemented by reference TRBV30 and TRBJ2-3, the full variable domain reads SQTIHQWPATLVQPVGSPLSLECTVEGTSNPNLYWYRQAAGRGLQLLFYSVGIGQISSEVPQNLSASRPQDRQFILSSKKLLLSDSGFYLCAWRGTRTDTQYFGPGTRLTVL.

This chain links TRBV7-9 with TRBJ2-2; TRBD2 agrees at 7 bases. V lost 0 bases, J lost 0 bases, and 4 bases stayed unmatched. This CDR3 has 17 amino acids. The germline CDR1 and CDR2 sequences are SEHNR and FQNEAQ (reference sequence). CDR3 nucleotides: TGTGCCAGCAGCTTAGCTTGGGAGGGGACGAACACCGGGGAGCTGTTTTTT. Translating gives CASSLAWEGTNTGELFF. The variable domain in full, with the rest retrieved from reference TRBV7-9 and TRBJ2-2, is DTGVSQNPRHKITKRGQNVTFRCDPISEHNRLYWYRQTLGQGPEFLTYFQNEAQLEKSRLLSDRFSAERPKGSFSTLEIQRTEQGDSAMYLCASSLAWEGTNTGELFFGEGSRLTVL.

This clone appeared a few times. The V and J genes are TRBV30 and TRBJ2-1, with D possibly being TRBD2 (5 bases). Per germline, CDR1 GTSNPN and CDR2 SVGIG (reference sequence). V was trimmed by 0 bases and J by 7 bases, leaving 13 bases between them. CDR3 size: 14 residues. CDR3 region: CAWSVRWRRNEQFF. The CDR3 region has the DNA TGTGCCTGGAGTGTACGGTGGCGGAGGAATGAGCAGTTCTTC.

J is TRBJ1-2 and V is TRBV9; the D gene is possibly TRBD1 (6 bases). V gave up 0 bases and J gave up 2 bases, with 14 bases separating them. The CDR3 extends over 16 amino acids. Germline V lookup: CDR1 SGDLS, CDR2 YYNGEE. The CDR3 spells CASSVAQGRSNYGYTF. CDR3 nucleotides: TGTGCCAGCAGCGTAGCACAGGGAAGGTCCAACTATGGCTACACCTTC. The whole variable domain, filled in from reference TRBV9 and TRBJ1-2, reads DSGVTQTPKHLITATGQRVTLRCSPRSGDLSVYWYQQSLDQGLQFLIQYYNGEERAKGNILERFSAQQFPDLHSELNLSSLELGDSALYFCASSVAQGRSNYGYTFGSGTRLTVV.

This clone was seen a few times. The genes are TRBV4-3 and TRBJ2-1; D may be TRBD2 (5 bases). Germline V gene lookup returns CDR1 LGHNA and CDR2 YSLEER. Deletions cut 3 bases from V and 1 base from J, with 13 bases between. The CDR3 runs to 16 residues. The CDR3 loop is CASSHDRGTSYNEQFF. CDR3 bases: TGCGCCAGCAGCCACGACCGGGGTACGTCCTACAATGAGCAGTTCTTC.

The chain is built from TRBV6-5 and TRBJ2-7; a possible D gene is TRBD1 (6 bases). The CDR3 loop spans 12 amino acids. CDR1 and CDR2 from the germline V gene are MNHEY and SVGAGI. The V and J ends lost 4 bases and 3 bases respectively, with 7 bases between them. CDR3 amino acids: CASSSDSYEQYF. The CDR3 DNA follows: TGTGCCAGCAGTTCGGACAGCTACGAGCAGTACTTC.

The CDR3 loop reads CASSRSGAGDTEAFF. CDR3 DNA: TGTGCCAGCTCACGCTCAGGGGCGGGAGACACTGAAGCTTTCTTT. The chain employs TRBV18 and TRBJ1-1; D possibly corresponds to TRBD1 (6 bases). Germline V CDR1 and CDR2: KGHSH, LQKENI. CDR3 size: 15 residues. V was shortened by 4 bases and J by 3 bases, with 15 bases between the two germline ends.

The sample holds a few counts of this clone. This chain uses TRBV6-5 with TRBJ1-5, with D unresolved. CDR1 is MNHEY and CDR2 is SVGAGI in the germline V gene. V was pared by 4 bases and J by 10 bases, with 11 bases between. The CDR3 is 12 residues long. This chain's CDR3 is CASSSRGSPQHF. DNA of the CDR3: TGTGCCAGCAGTTCCAGAGGAAGCCCCCAGCATTTT.

J is TRBJ2-5 and V is TRBV9; 7 bases match TRBD1. The CDR3 is 14 amino acids. CDR1 SGDLS and CDR2 YYNGEE come from the germline V gene. V trimming: 3 bases; J trimming: 5 bases; junction bases outside the gene matches: 7. This CDR3 reads CASSAGTAKETQYF. The CDR3, as DNA: TGTGCCAGCAGCGCAGGGACAGCCAAGGAGACCCAGTACTTC. The whole variable domain, remainder taken from reference TRBV9 and TRBJ2-5, is DSGVTQTPKHLITATGQRVTLRCSPRSGDLSVYWYQQSLDQGLQFLIQYYNGEERAKGNILERFSAQQFPDLHSELNLSSLELGDSALYFCASSAGTAKETQYFGPGTRLLVL.

The CDR3 spells CASSASGALDYEQYF. CDR3 coding DNA: TGTGCCAGCAGCGCCAGCGGGGCCTTGGACTACGAGCAGTACTTC. V usage is TRBV7-9 and J usage is TRBJ2-7, with TRBD2 matching 7 bases. CDR1 and CDR2 from the germline V gene are SEHNR and FQNEAQ (reference sequence). V lost 5 bases and J lost 3; bases outside the gene matches: 10. CDR3 length equals 15 residues.

The DNA of the CDR3 is TGTGCCAGCTCACCATGGGCAGGGGAAAACTATGGCTACACCTTC. This encodes CASSPWAGENYGYTF. This chain uses TRBV18 with TRBJ1-2, with D perhaps matching TRBD1 (6 bases). The V gene lost 2 bases and the J gene lost 2 bases, with 12 bases spanning the gap. The germline V gene has CDR1 KGHSH and CDR2 LQKENI. The CDR3 has 15 residues.

The chain joins TRBV18 to TRBJ1-1; D might be TRBD1 (6 bases). Germline values: CDR1 KGHSH, CDR2 LQKENI. CDR3 size: 17 residues. The V gene lost 3 bases and the J gene lost 3 bases, with 20 bases spanning the gap. This chain's CDR3 is CASSPGARPRVDTEAFF. CDR3 nucleotides: TGTGCCAGCTCACCGGGGGCGCGGCCCCGTGTGGACACTGAAGCTTTCTTT.

The V call is TRBV6-6, the J call TRBJ2-5; 10 bases map to TRBD1. The V segment lost 7 bases and the J segment 2 bases; nucleotides outside the gene matches: 4. The CDR3 length is 14 residues. Germline V gives CDR1 MNHNY, CDR2 SVGAGI (reference sequence). The CDR3 DNA sequence: TGTGCCAGCAACCGGGGACAGGGGCAAGAGACCCAGTACTTC. This gives the protein CASNRGQGQETQYF.